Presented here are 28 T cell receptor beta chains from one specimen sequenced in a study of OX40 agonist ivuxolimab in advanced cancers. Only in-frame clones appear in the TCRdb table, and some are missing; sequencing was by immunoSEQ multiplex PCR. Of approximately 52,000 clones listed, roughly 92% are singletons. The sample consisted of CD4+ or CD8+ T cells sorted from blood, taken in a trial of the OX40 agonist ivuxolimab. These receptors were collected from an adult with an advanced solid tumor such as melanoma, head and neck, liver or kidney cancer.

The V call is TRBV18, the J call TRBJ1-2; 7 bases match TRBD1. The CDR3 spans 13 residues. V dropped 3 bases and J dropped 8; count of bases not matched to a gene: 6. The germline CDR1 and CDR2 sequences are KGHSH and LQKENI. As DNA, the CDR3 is TGTGCCAGCTCACCCCGGGACAGCCAGGGCTACACCTTC. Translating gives CASSPRDSQGYTF.

The CDR3 region is CASSPTTGLTGELFF. The CDR3 region has the DNA TGTGCCAGCAGCCCAACGACAGGCCTTACCGGGGAGCTGTTTTTT. The chain uses TRBV7-2 and TRBJ2-2, with a weak D call TRBD1 (6 bases). CDR1 and CDR2 from the germline V gene are SGHTA and FQGNSA. The CDR3 covers 15 residues. Trimming cost V 5 bases and J 5 bases, with 15 bases left between them.

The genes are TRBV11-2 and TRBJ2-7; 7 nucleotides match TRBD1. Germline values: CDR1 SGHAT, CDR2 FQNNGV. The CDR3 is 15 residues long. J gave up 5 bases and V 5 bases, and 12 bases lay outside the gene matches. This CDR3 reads CASSHRDSHIHEQYF. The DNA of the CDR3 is TGTGCCAGCAGCCATAGGGACAGTCATATCCACGAGCAGTACTTC.

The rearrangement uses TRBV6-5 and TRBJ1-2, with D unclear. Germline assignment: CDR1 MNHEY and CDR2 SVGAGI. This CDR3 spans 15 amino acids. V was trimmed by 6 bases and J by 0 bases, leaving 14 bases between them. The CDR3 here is CASSETLDANYGYTF. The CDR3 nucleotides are TGTGCCAGCAGCGAAACCTTAGATGCTAACTATGGCTACACCTTC.

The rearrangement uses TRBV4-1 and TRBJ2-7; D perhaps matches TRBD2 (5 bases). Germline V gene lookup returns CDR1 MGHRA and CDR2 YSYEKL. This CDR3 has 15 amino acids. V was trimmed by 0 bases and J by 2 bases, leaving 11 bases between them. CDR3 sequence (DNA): TGCGCCAGCAGCCAAGATGGGAGTCCCACCTACGAGCAGTACTTC. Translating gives CASSQDGSPTYEQYF.

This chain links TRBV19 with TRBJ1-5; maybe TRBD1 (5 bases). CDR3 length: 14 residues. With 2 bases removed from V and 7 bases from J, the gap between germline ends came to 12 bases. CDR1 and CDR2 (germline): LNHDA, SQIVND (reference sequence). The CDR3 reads CASSIQGLGQPQHF. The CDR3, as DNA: TGTGCCAGTAGTATACAGGGCCTTGGGCAGCCCCAGCATTTT.

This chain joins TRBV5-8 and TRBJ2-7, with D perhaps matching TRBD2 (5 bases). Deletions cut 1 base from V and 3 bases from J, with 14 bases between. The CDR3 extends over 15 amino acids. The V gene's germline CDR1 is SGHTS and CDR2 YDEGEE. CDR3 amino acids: CASSLRGGVVYEQYF. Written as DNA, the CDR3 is TGTGCCAGCAGCTTGAGAGGAGGAGTGGTCTACGAGCAGTACTTC.

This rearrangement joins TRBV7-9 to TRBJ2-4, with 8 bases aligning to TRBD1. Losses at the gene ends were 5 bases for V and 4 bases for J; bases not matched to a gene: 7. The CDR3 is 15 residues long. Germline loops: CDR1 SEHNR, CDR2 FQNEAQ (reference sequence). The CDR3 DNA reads TGTGCCAGCAGCGGACTGACAGGGGATAAAAACATTCAGTACTTC. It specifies CASSGLTGDKNIQYF.

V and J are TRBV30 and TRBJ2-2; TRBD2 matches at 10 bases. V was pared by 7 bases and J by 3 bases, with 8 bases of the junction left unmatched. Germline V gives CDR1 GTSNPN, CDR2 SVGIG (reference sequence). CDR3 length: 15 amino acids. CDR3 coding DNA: TGTGCCTACCCGCCGCTAGCGGGAGACACCGGGGAGCTGTTTTTT. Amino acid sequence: CAYPPLAGDTGELFF. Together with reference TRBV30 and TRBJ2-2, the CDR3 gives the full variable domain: SQTIHQWPATLVQPVGSPLSLECTVEGTSNPNLYWYRQAAGRGLQLLFYSVGIGQISSEVPQNLSASRPQDRQFILSSKKLLLSDSGFYLCAYPPLAGDTGELFFGEGSRLTVL.

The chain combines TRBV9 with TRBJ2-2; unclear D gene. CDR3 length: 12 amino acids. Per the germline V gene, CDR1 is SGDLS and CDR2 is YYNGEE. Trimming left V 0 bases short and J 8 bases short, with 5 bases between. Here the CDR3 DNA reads TGTGCCAGCAGCGTAGAAGGAGGGGAGCTGTTTTTT. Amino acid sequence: CASSVEGGELFF.

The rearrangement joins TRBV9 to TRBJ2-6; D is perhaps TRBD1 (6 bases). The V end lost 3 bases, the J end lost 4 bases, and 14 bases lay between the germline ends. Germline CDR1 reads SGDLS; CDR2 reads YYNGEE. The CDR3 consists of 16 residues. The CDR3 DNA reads TGTGCCAGCAGCGCCCCCCCAGGGGTCGGGGCCAACGTCCTGACTTTC. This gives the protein CASSAPPGVGANVLTF.

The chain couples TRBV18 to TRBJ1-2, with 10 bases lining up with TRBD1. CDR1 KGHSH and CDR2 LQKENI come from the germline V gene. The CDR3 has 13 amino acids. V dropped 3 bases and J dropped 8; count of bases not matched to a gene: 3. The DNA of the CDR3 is TGTGCCAGCTCACCTGGGACAGGGGAAGGCTACACCTTC. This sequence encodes CASSPGTGEGYTF.

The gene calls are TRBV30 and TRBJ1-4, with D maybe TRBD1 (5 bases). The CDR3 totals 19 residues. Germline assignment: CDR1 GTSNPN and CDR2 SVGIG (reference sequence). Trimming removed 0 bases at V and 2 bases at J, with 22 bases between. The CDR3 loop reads CAWSVLQGYNSRTNEKLFF. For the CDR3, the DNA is TGTGCCTGGAGTGTACTTCAGGGATATAATTCGAGGACTAATGAAAAACTGTTTTTT.

The CDR3 loop is CASSAGPSGTQYF. The CDR3 DNA follows: TGTGCCAGCAGCGCGGGACCCTCCGGGACCCAGTACTTC. This rearrangement joins TRBV7-8 to TRBJ2-5; tentatively, D is TRBD2 (6 bases). The CDR3 loop spans 13 amino acids. The V and J ends lost 5 bases and 7 bases respectively, with 14 bases between them. CDR1 is SGHVS, CDR2 FQNEAQ, per germline. Full variable domain (rest looked up from reference TRBV7-8 and TRBJ2-5): GAGVSQSPRYKVAKRGQDVALRCDPISGHVSLFWYQQALGQGPEFLTYFQNEAQLDKSGLPSDRFFAERPEGSVSTLKIQRTQQEDSAVYLCASSAGPSGTQYFGPGTRLLVL.

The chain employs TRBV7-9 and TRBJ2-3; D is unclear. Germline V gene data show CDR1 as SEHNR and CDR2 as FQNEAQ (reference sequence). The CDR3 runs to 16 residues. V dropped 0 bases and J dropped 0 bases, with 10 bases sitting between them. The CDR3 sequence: CASSLASYTSTDTQYF. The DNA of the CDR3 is TGTGCCAGCAGCTTAGCGTCCTATACTAGCACAGATACGCAGTATTTT.

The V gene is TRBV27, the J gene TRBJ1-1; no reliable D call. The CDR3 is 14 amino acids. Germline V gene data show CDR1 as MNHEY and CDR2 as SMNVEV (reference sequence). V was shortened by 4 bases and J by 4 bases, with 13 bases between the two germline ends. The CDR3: CASSSPGSVTEAFF. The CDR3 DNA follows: TGTGCCAGCAGTTCCCCGGGGAGCGTCACTGAAGCTTTCTTT.

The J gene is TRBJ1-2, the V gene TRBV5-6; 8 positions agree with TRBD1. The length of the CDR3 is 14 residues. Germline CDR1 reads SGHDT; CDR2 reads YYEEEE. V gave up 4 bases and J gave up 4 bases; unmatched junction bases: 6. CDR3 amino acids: CASSPGTGTYGYTF. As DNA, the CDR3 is TGTGCCAGCAGCCCGGGGACAGGTACCTATGGCTACACCTTC.

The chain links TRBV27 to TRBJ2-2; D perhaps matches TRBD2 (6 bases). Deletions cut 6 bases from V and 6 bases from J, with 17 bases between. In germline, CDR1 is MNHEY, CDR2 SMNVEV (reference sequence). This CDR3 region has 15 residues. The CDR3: CASSPLEGLAGELFF. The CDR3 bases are TGTGCCAGCAGCCCCCTGGAGGGGCTTGCCGGGGAGCTGTTTTTT.

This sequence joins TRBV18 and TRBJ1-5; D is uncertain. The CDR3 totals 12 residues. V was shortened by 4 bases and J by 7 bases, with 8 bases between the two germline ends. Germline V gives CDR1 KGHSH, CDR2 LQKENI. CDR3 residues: CASSQGGQPQHF. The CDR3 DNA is TGTGCCAGCTCACAGGGAGGACAGCCCCAGCATTTT.

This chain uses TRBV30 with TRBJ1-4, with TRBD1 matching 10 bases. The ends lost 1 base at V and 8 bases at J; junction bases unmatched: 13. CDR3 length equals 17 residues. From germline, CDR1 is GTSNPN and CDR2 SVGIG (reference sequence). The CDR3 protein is CAWSDLPTTGGIEKLFF. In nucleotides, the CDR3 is TGTGCCTGGAGTGACCTCCCAACGACAGGGGGCATAGAAAAACTGTTTTTT.

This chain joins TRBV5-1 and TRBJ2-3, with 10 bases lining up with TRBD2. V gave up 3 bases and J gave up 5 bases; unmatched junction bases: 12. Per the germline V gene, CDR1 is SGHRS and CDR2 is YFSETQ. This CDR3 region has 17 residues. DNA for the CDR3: TGCGCCAGCAGCTCGGTTATAGCGGGAGGCCGGGGAGATACGCAGTATTTT. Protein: CASSSVIAGGRGDTQYF.

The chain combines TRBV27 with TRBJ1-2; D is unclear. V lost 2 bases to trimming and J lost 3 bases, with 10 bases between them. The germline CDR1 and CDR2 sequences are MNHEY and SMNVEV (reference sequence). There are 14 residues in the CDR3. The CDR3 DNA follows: TGTGCCAGCAGTTTAAGTACCCGGGACTATGGCTACACCTTC. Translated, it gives CASSLSTRDYGYTF.

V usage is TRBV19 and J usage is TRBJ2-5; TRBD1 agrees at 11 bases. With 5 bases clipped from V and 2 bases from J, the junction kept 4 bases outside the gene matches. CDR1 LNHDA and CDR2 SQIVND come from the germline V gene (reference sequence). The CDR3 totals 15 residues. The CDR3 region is CASSAGTGGQETQYF. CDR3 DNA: TGTGCCAGTAGTGCCGGGACAGGGGGGCAAGAGACCCAGTACTTC.

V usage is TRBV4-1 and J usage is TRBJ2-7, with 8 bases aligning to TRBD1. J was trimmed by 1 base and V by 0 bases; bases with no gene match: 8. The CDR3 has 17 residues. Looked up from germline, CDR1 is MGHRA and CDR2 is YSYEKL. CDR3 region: CASSQDRDRWGSYEQYF. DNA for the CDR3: TGCGCCAGCAGCCAAGATCGGGACAGGTGGGGATCCTACGAGCAGTACTTC.

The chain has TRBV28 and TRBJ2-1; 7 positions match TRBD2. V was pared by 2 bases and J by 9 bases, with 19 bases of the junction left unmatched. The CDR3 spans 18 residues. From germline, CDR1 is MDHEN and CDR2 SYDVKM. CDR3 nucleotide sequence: TGTGCCAGCAGTTTAATCGCTAGCGGAGGCCCCGAGTCCGGTGAGCAGTTCTTC. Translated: CASSLIASGGPESGEQFF. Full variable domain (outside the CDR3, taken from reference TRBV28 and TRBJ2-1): DVKVTQSSRYLVKRTGEKVFLECVQDMDHENMFWYRQDPGLGLRLIYFSYDVKMKEKGDIPEGYSVSREKKERFSLILESASTNQTSMYLCASSLIASGGPESGEQFFGPGTRLTVL.

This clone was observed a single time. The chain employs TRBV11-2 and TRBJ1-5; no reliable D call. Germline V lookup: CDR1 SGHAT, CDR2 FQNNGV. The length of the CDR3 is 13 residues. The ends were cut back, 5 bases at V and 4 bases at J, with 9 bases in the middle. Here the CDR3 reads CASSPGGNQPQHF. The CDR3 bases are TGTGCCAGCAGCCCCGGAGGGAATCAGCCCCAGCATTTT. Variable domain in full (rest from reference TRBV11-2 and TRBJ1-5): EAGVAQSPRYKIIEKRQSVAFWCNPISGHATLYWYQQILGQGPKLLIQFQNNGVVDDSQLPKDRFSAERLKGVDSTLKIQPAKLEDSAVYLCASSPGGNQPQHFGDGTRLSIL.

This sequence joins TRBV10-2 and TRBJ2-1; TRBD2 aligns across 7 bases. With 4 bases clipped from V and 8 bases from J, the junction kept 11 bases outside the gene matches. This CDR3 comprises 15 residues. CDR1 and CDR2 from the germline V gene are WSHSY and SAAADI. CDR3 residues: CASSAPGLTRDEQFF. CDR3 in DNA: TGCGCCAGCAGTGCCCCGGGACTAACTCGCGATGAGCAGTTCTTC.

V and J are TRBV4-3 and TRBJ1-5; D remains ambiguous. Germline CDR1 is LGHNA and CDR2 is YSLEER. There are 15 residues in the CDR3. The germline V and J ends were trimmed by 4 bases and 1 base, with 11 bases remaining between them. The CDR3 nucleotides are TGCGCCAGCAGCCCTGTGCTGGGGAGCAATCAGCCCCAGCATTTT. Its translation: CASSPVLGSNQPQHF.